This paragraph reports one TCR beta chain. Its antigen is unknown. These data belong to a study of cytomegalovirus exposure and HLA in healthy donors. The CDR3 covers 14 residues. Germline V gene lookup returns CDR1 MNHEY and CDR2 SVGAGI. Trimming took 4 bases from V and 9 from J; bases not matched to a gene: 7. General study points: A later analysis associated under 20,000 TCR beta sequences with HLA alleles at a 0.05 false discovery rate. TRBV6-2, TRBV6-3 and some other V segments were excluded as indistinguishable.

13 Jbeta primers and 60 Vbeta primers were used for the PCR. Produced via immunoSEQ multiplex PCR; TCRdb's table is partial and in-frame only. This table holds over 150,000 clones, about 73% found once. This sequence was found in a woman between 45 and 60 years old in good health and CMV-seropositive. Sequenced input: PBMCs. J is TRBJ1-5 and V is TRBV6-5, with 9 bases aligning to TRBD1. This CDR3 reads CASSFTGGGRPQHF. The CDR3 coding sequence is TGTGCCAGCAGTTTTACAGGGGGCGGTAGGCCCCAGCATTTT.